These 25 T cell receptor beta chains came from one sample sequenced in a study of T cells in Graves' hyperthyroidism and ophthalmopathy. Amplification yielded TCR beta CDR3 regions, with RNA transcripts as the source. A first-round RT-PCR of the TCR CDR3 used the HTBI primer set. Each CDR3 protein is one row after TCRdb ran MiXCR on the multiplex PCR reads. The table shows around 660,000 distinct CDR3 sequences, with 45% occurring only once. The sample was peripheral blood or thyroid tissue (not recorded which). The origin of the receptors is an adult man with Graves' disease, either hyperthyroidism or ophthalmopathy (not recorded which).

This clonotype was seen ten or more times. The chain carries TRBV7-9 and TRBJ2-5; 7 bases are a match to TRBD1. The CDR3 spans 12 residues. Germline V gives CDR1 SEHNR, CDR2 FQNEAQ (reference sequence). With V trimmed by 4 bases and J by 10 bases, 6 bases remained unmatched. The CDR3 bases are TGTGCCAGCAGCTCGGGACAGTTAAACCAGTACTTC. Its translation is CASSSGQLNQYF.

This clonotype has only a few counts. This chain uses TRBV11-2 with TRBJ2-7, with 8 positions matching TRBD1. V was pared by 0 bases and J by 0 bases, with 16 bases of the junction left unmatched. This CDR3 has 20 residues. CDR1 and CDR2 (germline): SGHAT, FQNNGV. Here the CDR3 DNA reads TGTGCCAGCAGCTTAGAAAAGAGGGCAGGGGGCGCGGACGGCTCCTACGAGCAGTACTTC. Translation gives CASSLEKRAGGADGSYEQYF.

This clonotype was seen at least ten times. The CDR3 DNA sequence: TGTGCCACCAGGCTAAAGCAGCCCCAGCATTTT. This encodes CATRLKQPQHF. The genes are TRBV24-1 and TRBJ1-5; no clear D. The germline V gene has CDR1 KGHDR and CDR2 SFDVKD. V was shortened by 7 bases and J by 7 bases, with 7 bases between the two germline ends. The CDR3 runs 11 residues.

This chain uses TRBV7-2 with TRBJ1-6; D ambiguous. Deletions cut 3 bases from V and 13 bases from J, with 13 bases between. Germline assignment: CDR1 SGHTA and CDR2 FQGNSA. This CDR3 region has 13 residues. The CDR3 spells CASSLTASQPLHF. Here the CDR3 DNA reads TGTGCCAGCAGCTTGACGGCTAGTCAGCCCCTCCACTTT.

The chain has TRBV7-2 and TRBJ2-5; the D gene is possibly TRBD1 (5 bases). The germline V gene encodes CDR1 SGHTA and CDR2 FQGNSA. The CDR3 covers 15 residues. V was trimmed by 3 bases and J by 5 bases, leaving 16 bases between them. CDR3 in DNA: TGTGCCAGCAGCTTGGACCAGGGAAGGTTTGAGACCCAGTACTTC. Protein sequence: CASSLDQGRFETQYF.

This clonotype was recorded at least ten times. Possible read error: a much larger clone is one base away. In nucleotides, the CDR3 is TGTGCCAGCAGCGTAGACGGCGAGCAGTACTTC. This sequence encodes CASSVDGEQYF. The chain carries TRBV9 and TRBJ2-7; D gene ambiguous. The germline V gene encodes CDR1 SGDLS and CDR2 YYNGEE. V was pared by 0 bases and J by 6 bases, with 4 bases between. The CDR3 is 11 amino acids.

This rearrangement joins TRBV20-1 to TRBJ1-1; D call uncertain. Germline CDR1 reads DFQATT; CDR2 reads SNEGSKA (reference sequence). This CDR3 contains 13 residues. V dropped 2 bases and J dropped 1 base, with 8 bases sitting between them. CDR3 loop: CSARFLGNTEAFF. DNA for the CDR3: TGCAGTGCTAGATTTCTCGGGAACACTGAAGCTTTCTTT.

As regards this clonotype: The junction shows a germline mismatch at one end, possibly a read error. This rearrangement joins TRBV10-3 to TRBJ1-2; possible D gene TRBD1, 5 bases. From germline, CDR1 is ENHRY and CDR2 SYGVKD. The CDR3 totals 13 residues. CDR3 coding DNA: TGTGCCAGCAGTTACTCGCGGGGCGATGGCTACACCTTC. Translation gives CASSYSRGDGYTF.

This clonotype was counted a few times. This chain joins TRBV19 and TRBJ2-2; no firm D call. The CDR3 has 16 amino acids. V lost 9 bases, J lost 4 bases, and 21 bases lay in between. Per germline, CDR1 LNHDA and CDR2 SQIVND (reference sequence). The chain's CDR3 is CASRKKGTLFTGELFF. The CDR3 DNA sequence: TGTGCCAGCCGAAAAAAAGGAACACTTTTCACCGGGGAGCTGTTTTTT.

To note about this clonotype: A far bigger clonotype differs at one base, so this is likely a read error. The genes are TRBV7-6 and TRBJ2-7, with TRBD1 matching 7 bases. Germline V CDR1 and CDR2: SGHVS, FNYEAQ. The CDR3 totals 12 residues. For the CDR3, the DNA is TGTGCCAGCAGCTTAGCAGGGGGCGAGCAGCACTTC. Translation: CASSLAGGEQHF.

To note about this clonotype: A much larger clonotype is one base distant, so this may be a read error. V gene TRBV7-9 combines with J gene TRBJ2-5, with D perhaps TRBD2 (6 bases). Per the germline V gene, CDR1 is SEHNR and CDR2 is FQNEAQ (reference sequence). There are 13 residues in the CDR3. V shed 6 bases and J shed 4 bases, with 12 bases lying between them. The CDR3, as DNA: TGTGCCAGCAGGGGACCGGGACTAGAGACCCAGTACTTC. Protein product: CASRGPGLETQYF.

There are a few counts of this clonotype. The chain links TRBV19 to TRBJ1-1; the D is unclear. Trimming pared 8 bases from V and 4 bases from J, leaving 20 bases between. The CDR3 has 15 residues. Germline V gene lookup returns CDR1 LNHDA and CDR2 SQIVND (reference sequence). The CDR3 DNA is TGTGCCAGTGGGGTTCGGTACAGTGGGTTCACTGAAGCTTTCTTT. Residues: CASGVRYSGFTEAFF.

This clonotype was recorded a few times. V and J are TRBV12-3 or TRBV12-4 and TRBJ1-5, with a possible D match to TRBD1 (5 bases). V lost 5 bases and J 0 bases, leaving 8 bases between the germline ends. There are 14 residues in the CDR3. The CDR3 reads CASSQTVSNQPQHF. DNA of the CDR3: TGTGCCAGCAGTCAGACAGTTAGCAATCAGCCCCAGCATTTT.

This clonotype occurred many times. The V gene is TRBV15, the J gene TRBJ1-3; unclear D gene. Trimming took 5 bases from V and 0 from J, leaving 8 bases between them. The germline V gene encodes CDR1 LNHNV and CDR2 YYDKDF (reference sequence). The CDR3 is made up of 14 amino acids. The CDR3 loop reads CATSGLYSGNTIYF. CDR3 nucleotides: TGTGCCACCAGCGGTTTATACTCTGGAAACACCATATATTTT.

This clonotype appeared a few times. This chain connects TRBV7-8 to TRBJ1-3; the D gene is possibly TRBD1 (6 bases). The CDR3 has 15 amino acids. Trimming pared 1 base from V and 3 bases from J, leaving 10 bases between. Germline lookup yields CDR1 SGHVS and CDR2 FQNEAQ. The DNA of the CDR3 is TGTGCCAGCAGCTTAGTTCAAGGGGGTGGAAACACCATATATTTT. This translates into CASSLVQGGGNTIYF.

This clonotype was detected only a few times. The rearrangement uses TRBV2 and TRBJ1-4; the D gene is possibly TRBD1 (5 bases). V lost 6 bases and J lost 8, with 19 bases in between. Germline-derived CDR1 and CDR2 are SNHLY and FYNNEI. The length of the CDR3 is 15 residues. The chain's CDR3 is CASRLDGQRGEKLFF. CDR3 in DNA: TGTGCCAGCAGGCTTGACGGTCAGAGGGGCGAAAAACTGTTTTTT.

This clonotype was observed a handful of times. The V and J genes are TRBV2 and TRBJ1-2; possible D gene TRBD1, 6 bases. Trimming pared 5 bases from V and 4 bases from J, leaving 14 bases between. From germline, CDR1 is SNHLY and CDR2 FYNNEI. The CDR3 extends over 14 amino acids. CDR3 nucleotides: TGTGCCAGCAGTTACGACAGGCAGGCCTATGGCTACACCTTC. This encodes CASSYDRQAYGYTF.

The V and J genes are TRBV7-8 and TRBJ1-4; 7 positions agree with TRBD1. This CDR3 has 16 amino acids. Losses at the gene ends were 2 bases for V and 7 bases for J; bases not matched to a gene: 10. Germline values: CDR1 SGHVS, CDR2 FQNEAQ. The CDR3 here is CASSLSGGGRSEKLFF. CDR3 DNA sequence: TGTGCCAGCAGCTTATCAGGAGGGGGCAGAAGTGAAAAACTGTTTTTT.

The rearrangement links TRBV15 to TRBJ1-1; TRBD1 matches 7 bases. The CDR3 spans 17 residues. V dropped 8 bases and J dropped 0; count of bases not matched to a gene: 15. CDR1 and CDR2 from the germline V gene are LNHNV and YYDKDF (reference sequence). The CDR3 reads CATQSTRTGPMNTEAFF. The CDR3 region has the DNA TGTGCCACCCAATCAACTCGGACAGGTCCTATGAACACTGAAGCTTTCTTT.

The CDR3 protein is CASSPGDMNTEAFF. The DNA for the CDR3 is TGTGCCAGCAGCCCCGGGGACATGAACACTGAAGCTTTCTTT. This sequence joins TRBV7-3 and TRBJ1-1; the D gene is possibly TRBD1 (6 bases). CDR3 length: 14 amino acids. CDR1 is SGHTA and CDR2 is FQGTGA in the germline V gene. Trimming took 5 bases from V and 0 from J, leaving 10 bases between them.

This clonotype has a single count. V and J are TRBV19 and TRBJ2-7, with D unclear. Trimming removed 9 bases from V and 7 bases from J, with 25 bases in between. Looked up from germline, CDR1 is LNHDA and CDR2 is SQIVND (reference sequence). CDR3 length equals 15 residues. The CDR3 sequence is CASSLDGSGPWEQYF. As DNA, the CDR3 is TGTGCCAGCAGCTTGGACGGGTCAGGTCCTTGGGAGCAGTACTTC. The whole variable domain, remainder taken from reference TRBV19 and TRBJ2-7, is DGGITQSPKYLFRKEGQNVTLSCEQNLNHDAMYWYRQDPGQGLRLIYYSQIVNDFQKGDIAEGYSVSREKKESFPLTVTSAQKNPTAFYLCASSLDGSGPWEQYFGPGTRLTVT.

This clonotype was counted between two and nine times. This chain connects TRBV5-4 to TRBJ2-2; D gene ambiguous. The germline CDR1 and CDR2 sequences are SGHNT and YYREEE (reference sequence). The CDR3 length is 14 residues. V lost 9 bases to trimming and J lost 0 bases, with 12 bases between them. The CDR3 is CATFSISNTGELFF. The CDR3 coding sequence is TGTGCCACCTTCAGTATTTCGAACACCGGGGAGCTGTTTTTT. The variable domain in full, with the rest retrieved from reference TRBV5-4 and TRBJ2-2, is ETGVTQSPTHLIKTRGQQVTLRCSSQSGHNTVSWYQQALGQGPQFIFQYYREEENGRGNFPPRFSGLQFPNYSSELNVNALELDDSALYLCATFSISNTGELFFGEGSRLTVL.

The table lists this clonotype with a few counts. The rearrangement joins TRBV7-9 to TRBJ1-4, with no clear D. This CDR3 contains 16 residues. Germline V gene sequence: CDR1 SEHNR, CDR2 FQNEAQ (reference sequence). V lost 6 bases and J lost 7, with 21 bases in between. CDR3 nucleotide sequence: TGTGCCAGCAGTACACTGGCTGGGAGGGCGGGTGAAAAACTGTTTTTT. It specifies CASSTLAGRAGEKLFF.

This chain uses TRBV7-9 with TRBJ2-7, with 7 bases that match TRBD1. V trimming: 5 bases; J trimming: 0 bases; junction bases outside the gene matches: 7. CDR1 is SEHNR and CDR2 is FQNEAQ in the germline V gene (reference sequence). The CDR3 runs 15 residues. In DNA form, the CDR3 reads TGTGCCAGCAGCCGAACAGGGGTGAACTCCTACGAGCAGTACTTC. It translates to CASSRTGVNSYEQYF.

Ten or more counts support this clonotype. The chain links TRBV29-1 to TRBJ2-7, with 9 nucleotides matching TRBD1. Losses at the gene ends were 4 bases for V and 5 bases for J; bases not matched to a gene: 9. The CDR3 has 14 amino acids. Germline loops: CDR1 SQVTM, CDR2 ANQGSEA. DNA for the CDR3: TGCAGCGTTGCCGACAGGGGGGTAGTGGACGAGCAGTACTTC. Its translation is CSVADRGVVDEQYF.